This T cell receptor beta chain is from a study of radiotherapy plus CTLA-4 blockade in lung cancer. Study outcomes and limitations: How blood T cell clones changed early, along with interferon-beta, reportedly forecast response best. Following radiotherapy plus ipilimumab, tumor-derived TCR clones expanded in the blood.

Data came from immunoSEQ multiplex PCR; TCRdb stores just in-frame clones and leaves some out. The data hold about 91,000 clones, with more than 70% observed a single time. Chemo-refractory metastatic non-small-cell lung cancer patients underwent focal radiation alongside CTLA-4 blockade with ipilimumab. Points on this clone: Its target is unknown.

Germline V CDR1 and CDR2: SGDLS, YYNGEE. Trimming shortened V by 3 bases and J by 2 bases, and 12 bases separated the two germline ends. The CDR3 runs 15 residues. The source material was peripheral blood, sampled from a patient treated with radiotherapy plus ipilimumab. The genes are TRBV9 and TRBJ1-3; possibly TRBD1 for D (6 bases). This receptor was identified in a human donor with non-small cell lung cancer that progressed on radiotherapy plus ipilimumab. The CDR3 region is CASSAPGGTGNTIYF. CDR3 nucleotide sequence: TGTGCCAGCAGCGCCCCCGGGGGCACTGGAAACACCATATATTTT.